These 3 T cell receptor beta chains were all obtained from the same sample, sequenced in a study of CD8 T cells in Susac syndrome. It was with random hexamers that roughly 0.45 to 1 ug RNA was reverse transcribed. TCRdb re-analysed the immunoSEQ multiplex PCR reads in MiXCR, keeping a single row per CDR3 protein. The sample consists of roughly 200,000 distinct CDR3 sequences, approximately 94% of them appearing once. The sample was CD4+ T cells from PBMCs. These receptor sequences come from a human donor in good health.

The J gene is TRBJ1-3, the V gene TRBV5-1, with D maybe TRBD1 (6 bases). Germline V gene data show CDR1 as SGHRS and CDR2 as YFSETQ. This CDR3 is built from 15 residues. The V end was cut by 2 bases, the J end by 4 bases, with 13 bases between. The CDR3 protein is CASSFDGTSGNTIYF. DNA of the CDR3: TGCGCCAGCAGCTTCGACGGGACATCGGGAAACACCATATATTTT.

The V call is TRBV29-1, the J call TRBJ1-5; no clear D. V dropped 5 bases and J dropped 3 bases, with 11 bases sitting between them. The germline CDR1 and CDR2 sequences are SQVTM and ANQGSEA. This CDR3 is 13 amino acids long. This CDR3 reads CSVLIGNNQPQHF. The CDR3 DNA sequence: TGCAGCGTTCTTATAGGGAACAATCAGCCCCAGCATTTT.

The CDR3 DNA reads TGCGCCAGCAGCTTGAGCGGGAGTTCAGATACGCAGTATTTT. It translates to CASSLSGSSDTQYF. This chain joins TRBV5-1 and TRBJ2-3; 8 positions match TRBD2. V lost 1 base to trimming and J lost 4 bases; unmatched junction nucleotides: 2. The germline gives CDR1 SGHRS, CDR2 YFSETQ. This CDR3 spans 14 amino acids.